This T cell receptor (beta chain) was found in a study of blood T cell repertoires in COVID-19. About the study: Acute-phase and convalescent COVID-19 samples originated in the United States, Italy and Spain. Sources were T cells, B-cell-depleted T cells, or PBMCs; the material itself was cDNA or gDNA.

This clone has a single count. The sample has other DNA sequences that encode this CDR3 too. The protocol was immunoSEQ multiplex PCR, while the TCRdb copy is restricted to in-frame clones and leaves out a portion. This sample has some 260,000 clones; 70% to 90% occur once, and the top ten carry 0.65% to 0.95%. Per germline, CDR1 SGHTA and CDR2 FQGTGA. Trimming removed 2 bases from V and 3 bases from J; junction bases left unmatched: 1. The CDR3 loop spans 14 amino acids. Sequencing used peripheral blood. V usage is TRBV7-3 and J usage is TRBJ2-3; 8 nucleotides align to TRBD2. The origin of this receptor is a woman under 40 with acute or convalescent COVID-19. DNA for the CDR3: TGTGCCAGCAGCTTAGCGGGAGGAACAGATACGCAGTATTTT. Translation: CASSLAGGTDTQYF.